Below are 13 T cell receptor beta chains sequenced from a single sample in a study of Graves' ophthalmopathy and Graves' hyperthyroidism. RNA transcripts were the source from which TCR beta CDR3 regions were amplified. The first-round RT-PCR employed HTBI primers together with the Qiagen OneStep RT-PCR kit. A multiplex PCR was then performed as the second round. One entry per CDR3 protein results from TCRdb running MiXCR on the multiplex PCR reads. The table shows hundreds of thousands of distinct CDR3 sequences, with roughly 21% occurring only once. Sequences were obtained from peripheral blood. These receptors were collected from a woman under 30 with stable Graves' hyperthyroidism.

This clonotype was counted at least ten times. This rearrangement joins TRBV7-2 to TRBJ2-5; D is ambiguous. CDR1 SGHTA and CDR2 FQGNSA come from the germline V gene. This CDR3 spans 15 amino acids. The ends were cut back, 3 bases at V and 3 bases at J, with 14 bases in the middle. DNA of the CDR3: TGTGCCAGCAGCTTGGGGTCTCGTATCGAAGAGACCCAGTACTTC. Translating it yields CASSLGSRIEETQYF.

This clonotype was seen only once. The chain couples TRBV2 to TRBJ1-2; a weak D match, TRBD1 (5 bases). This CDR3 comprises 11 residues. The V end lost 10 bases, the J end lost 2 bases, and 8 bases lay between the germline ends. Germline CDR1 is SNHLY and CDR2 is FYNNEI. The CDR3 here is CATTENYGYTF. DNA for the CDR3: TGTGCCACGACAGAGAACTATGGCTACACCTTC.

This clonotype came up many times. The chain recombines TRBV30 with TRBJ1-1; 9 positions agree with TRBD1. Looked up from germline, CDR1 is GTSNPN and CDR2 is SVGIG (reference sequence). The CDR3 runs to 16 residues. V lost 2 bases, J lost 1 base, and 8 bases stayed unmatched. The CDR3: CAWSLMWTGANTEAFF. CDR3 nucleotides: TGTGCCTGGAGTCTAATGTGGACAGGGGCGAACACTGAAGCTTTCTTT. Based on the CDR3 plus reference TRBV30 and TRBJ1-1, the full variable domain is SQTIHQWPATLVQPVGSPLSLECTVEGTSNPNLYWYRQAAGRGLQLLFYSVGIGQISSEVPQNLSASRPQDRQFILSSKKLLLSDSGFYLCAWSLMWTGANTEAFFGQGTRLTVV.

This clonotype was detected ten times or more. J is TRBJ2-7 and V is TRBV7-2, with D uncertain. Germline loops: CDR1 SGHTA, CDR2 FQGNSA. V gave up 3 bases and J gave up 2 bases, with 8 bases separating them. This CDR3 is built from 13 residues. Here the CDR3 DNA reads TGTGCCAGCAGCTTTAGCCGGACCTACGAGCAGTACTTC. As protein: CASSFSRTYEQYF.

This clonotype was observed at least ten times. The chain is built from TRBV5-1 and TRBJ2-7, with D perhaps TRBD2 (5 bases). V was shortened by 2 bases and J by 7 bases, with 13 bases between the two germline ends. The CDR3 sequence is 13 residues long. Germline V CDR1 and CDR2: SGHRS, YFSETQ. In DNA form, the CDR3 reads TGCGCCAGCAGCTTAAATAGTTGGGAGGAGCAGTACTTC. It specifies CASSLNSWEEQYF.

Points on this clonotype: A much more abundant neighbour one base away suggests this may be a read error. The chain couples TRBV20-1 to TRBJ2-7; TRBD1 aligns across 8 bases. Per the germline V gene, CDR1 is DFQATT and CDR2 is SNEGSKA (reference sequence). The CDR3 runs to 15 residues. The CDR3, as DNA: TGCAGTGCTAGAGAAGGGTACAGGGGGTCCTACGAGCATTACTTC. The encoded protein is CSAREGYRGSYEHYF.

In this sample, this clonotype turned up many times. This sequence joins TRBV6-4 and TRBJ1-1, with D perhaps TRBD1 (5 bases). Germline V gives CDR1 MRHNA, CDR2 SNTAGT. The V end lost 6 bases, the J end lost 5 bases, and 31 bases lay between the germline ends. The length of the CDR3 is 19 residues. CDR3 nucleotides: TGTGCCAGCAGCGACCCCCGGAGGGCAGGGACGGGAACTTGGACTGAAGCTTTCTTT. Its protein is CASSDPRRAGTGTWTEAFF.

The CDR3 reads CASSFNQGYGYTF. As DNA, the CDR3 is TGTGCCAGCAGTTTTAACCAGGGCTATGGCTACACCTTC. This rearrangement joins TRBV12-3 or TRBV12-4 to TRBJ1-2, with D possibly being TRBD1 (5 bases). Trimming cost V 3 bases and J 4 bases, with 9 bases left between them. The CDR3 spans 13 residues.

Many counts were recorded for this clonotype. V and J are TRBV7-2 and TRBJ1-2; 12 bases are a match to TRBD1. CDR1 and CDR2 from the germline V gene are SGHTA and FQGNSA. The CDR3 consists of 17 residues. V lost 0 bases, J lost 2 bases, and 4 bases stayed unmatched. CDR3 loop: CASSLARDRGLNYGYTF. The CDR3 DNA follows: TGTGCCAGCAGCTTAGCGCGGGACAGGGGGCTGAACTATGGCTACACCTTC.

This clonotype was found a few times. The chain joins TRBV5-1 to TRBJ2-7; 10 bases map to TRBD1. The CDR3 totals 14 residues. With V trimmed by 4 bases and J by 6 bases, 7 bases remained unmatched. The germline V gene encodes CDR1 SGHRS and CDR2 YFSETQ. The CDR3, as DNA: TGCGCCAGCAGCGAGGGGACAGGGGCGGTCGAGCAGTACTTC. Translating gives CASSEGTGAVEQYF.

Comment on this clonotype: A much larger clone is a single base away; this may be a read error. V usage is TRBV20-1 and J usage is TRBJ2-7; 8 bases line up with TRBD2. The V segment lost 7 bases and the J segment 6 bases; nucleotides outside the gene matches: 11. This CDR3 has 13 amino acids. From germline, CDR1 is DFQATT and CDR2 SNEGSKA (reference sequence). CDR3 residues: CSVVKAGEGEQYF. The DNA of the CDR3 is TGCAGTGTCGTAAAAGCGGGAGAAGGCGAGCAGTACTTC.

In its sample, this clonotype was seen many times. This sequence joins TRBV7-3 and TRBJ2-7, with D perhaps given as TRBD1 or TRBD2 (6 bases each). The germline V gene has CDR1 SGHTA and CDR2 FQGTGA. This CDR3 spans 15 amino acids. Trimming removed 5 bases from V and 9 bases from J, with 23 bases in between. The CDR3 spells CASSPSPGFGGGQYF. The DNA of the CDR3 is TGTGCCAGCAGCCCTTCCCCCGGTTTCGGAGGGGGGCAGTACTTC.

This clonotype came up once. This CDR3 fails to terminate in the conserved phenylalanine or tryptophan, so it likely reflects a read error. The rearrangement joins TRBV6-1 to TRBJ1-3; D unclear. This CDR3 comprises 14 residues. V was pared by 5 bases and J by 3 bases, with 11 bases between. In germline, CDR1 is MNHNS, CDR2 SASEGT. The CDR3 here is CASSRTGYGNTIYV. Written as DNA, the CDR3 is TGTGCCAGCAGTCGGACGGGTTATGGAAACACCATATATGTT.